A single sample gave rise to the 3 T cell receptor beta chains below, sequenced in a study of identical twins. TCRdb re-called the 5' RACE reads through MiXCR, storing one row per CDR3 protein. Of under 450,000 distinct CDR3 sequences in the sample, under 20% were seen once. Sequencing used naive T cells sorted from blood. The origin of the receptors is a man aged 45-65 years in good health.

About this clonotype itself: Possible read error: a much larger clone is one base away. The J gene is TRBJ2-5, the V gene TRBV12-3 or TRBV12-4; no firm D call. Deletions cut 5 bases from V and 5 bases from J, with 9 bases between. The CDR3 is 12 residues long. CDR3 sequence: CASSVPWETQYF. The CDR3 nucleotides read TGTGCCAGCAGTGTCCCCTGGGAGACCCAGTACTTC.

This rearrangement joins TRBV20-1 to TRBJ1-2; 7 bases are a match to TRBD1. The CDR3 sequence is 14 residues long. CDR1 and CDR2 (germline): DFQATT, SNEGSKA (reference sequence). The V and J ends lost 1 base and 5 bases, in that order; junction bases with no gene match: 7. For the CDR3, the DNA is TGCAGTGCTAGAGGGGACAGCCAAGTATATGGCTACACCTTC. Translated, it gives CSARGDSQVYGYTF.

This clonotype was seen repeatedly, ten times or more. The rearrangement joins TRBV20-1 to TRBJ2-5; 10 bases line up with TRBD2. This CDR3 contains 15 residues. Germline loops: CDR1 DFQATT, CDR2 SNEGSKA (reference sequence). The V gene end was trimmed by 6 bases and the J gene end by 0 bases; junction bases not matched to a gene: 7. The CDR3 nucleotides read TGCAGTGCCAGAAGACTAGCGGGCGACCAAGAGACCCAGTACTTC. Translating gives CSARRLAGDQETQYF.